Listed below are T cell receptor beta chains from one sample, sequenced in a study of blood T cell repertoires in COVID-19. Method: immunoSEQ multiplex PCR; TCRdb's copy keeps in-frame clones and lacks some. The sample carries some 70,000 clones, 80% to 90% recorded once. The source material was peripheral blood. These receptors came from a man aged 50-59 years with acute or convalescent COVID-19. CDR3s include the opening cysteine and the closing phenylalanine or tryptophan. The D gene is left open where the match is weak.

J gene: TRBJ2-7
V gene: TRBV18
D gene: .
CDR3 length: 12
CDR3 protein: CASSPLPYEQYF
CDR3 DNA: TGTGCCAGCTCACCTCTCCCTTACGAGCAGTACTTC

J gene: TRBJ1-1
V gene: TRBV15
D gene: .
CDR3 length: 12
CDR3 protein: CATSRDLGPGVF
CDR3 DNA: TGTGCCACCAGCAGAGATCTCGGGCCGGGGGTGTTT

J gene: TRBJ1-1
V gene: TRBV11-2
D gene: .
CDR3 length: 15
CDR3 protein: CASSSTRGLDTEAFF
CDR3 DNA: TGTGCCAGCAGCTCGACCAGGGGTTTGGACACTGAAGCTTTCTTT

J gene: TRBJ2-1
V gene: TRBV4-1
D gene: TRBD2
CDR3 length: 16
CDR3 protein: CASSQEVREGFREQFF
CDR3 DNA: TGCGCCAGCAGCCAAGAAGTACGGGAGGGGTTTCGGGAGCAGTTCTTC

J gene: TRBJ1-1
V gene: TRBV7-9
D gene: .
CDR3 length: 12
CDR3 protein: CASSPDRPEAFF
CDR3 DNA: TGTGCCAGCAGCCCGGACAGACCTGAAGCTTTCTTT

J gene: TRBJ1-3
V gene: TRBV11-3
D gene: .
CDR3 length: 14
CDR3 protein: CASSPGNSGNTIYF
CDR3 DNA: TGTGCCAGCAGCCCAGGAAACTCTGGAAACACCATATATTTT

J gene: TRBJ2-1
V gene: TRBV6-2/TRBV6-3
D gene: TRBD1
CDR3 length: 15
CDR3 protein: CASSFRQGFNNEQFF
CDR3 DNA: TGTGCCAGCAGTTTCCGACAGGGGTTCAACAATGAGCAGTTCTTC

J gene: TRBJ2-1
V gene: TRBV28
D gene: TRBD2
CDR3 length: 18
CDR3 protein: CASSLPPLAGEDYNEQFF
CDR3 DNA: TGTGCCAGCAGTTTACCCCCACTAGCGGGAGAGGATTACAATGAGCAGTTCTTC

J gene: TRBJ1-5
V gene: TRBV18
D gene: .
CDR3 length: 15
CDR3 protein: CASSPGQENNQPQHF
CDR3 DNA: TGTGCCAGCTCACCGGGTCAGGAAAACAATCAGCCCCAGCATTTT

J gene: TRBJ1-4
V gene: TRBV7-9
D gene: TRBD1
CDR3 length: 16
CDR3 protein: CASSSGTGATNEKLFF
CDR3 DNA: TGTGCCAGCAGCTCGGGGACAGGGGCAACTAATGAAAAACTGTTTTTT

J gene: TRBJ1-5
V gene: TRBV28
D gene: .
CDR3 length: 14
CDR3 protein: CASSLVGAYQPQHF
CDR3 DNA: TGTGCCAGCAGTTTGGTGGGGGCCTATCAGCCCCAGCATTTT

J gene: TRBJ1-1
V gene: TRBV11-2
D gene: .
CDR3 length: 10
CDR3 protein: CASGAPKAFF
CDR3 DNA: TGTGCCAGCGGAGCCCCGAAGGCTTTCTTT

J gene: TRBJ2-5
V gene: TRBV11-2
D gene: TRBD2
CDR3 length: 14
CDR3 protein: CASSPGLALETQYF
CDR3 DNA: TGTGCCAGCAGCCCCGGACTAGCGCTGGAGACCCAGTACTTC

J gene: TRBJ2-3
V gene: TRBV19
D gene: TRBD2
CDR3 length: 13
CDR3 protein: CASSEREIDTQYF
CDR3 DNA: TGTGCCAGTAGTGAGCGGGAGATTGATACGCAGTATTTT

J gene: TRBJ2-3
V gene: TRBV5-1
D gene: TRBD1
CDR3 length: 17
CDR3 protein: CASSQGTGGAVTDTQYF
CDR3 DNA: TGCGCCAGCAGCCAAGGGACAGGGGGCGCGGTCACAGATACGCAGTATTTT

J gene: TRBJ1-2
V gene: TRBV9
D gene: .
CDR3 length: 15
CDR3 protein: CASSVRDTRNYGYTF
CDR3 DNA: TGTGCCAGCAGCGTCCGGGACACACGAAACTATGGCTACACCTTC